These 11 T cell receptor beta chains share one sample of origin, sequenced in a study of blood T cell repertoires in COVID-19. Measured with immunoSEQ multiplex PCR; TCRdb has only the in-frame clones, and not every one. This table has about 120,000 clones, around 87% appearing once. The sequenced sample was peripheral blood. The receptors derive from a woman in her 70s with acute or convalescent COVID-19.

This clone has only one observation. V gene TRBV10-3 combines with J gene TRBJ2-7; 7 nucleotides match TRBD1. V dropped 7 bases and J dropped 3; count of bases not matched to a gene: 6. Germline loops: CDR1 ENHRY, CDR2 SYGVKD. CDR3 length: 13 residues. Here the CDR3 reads CAINTGEGYEQYF. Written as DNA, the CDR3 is TGTGCCATCAATACAGGGGAAGGCTACGAGCAGTACTTC.

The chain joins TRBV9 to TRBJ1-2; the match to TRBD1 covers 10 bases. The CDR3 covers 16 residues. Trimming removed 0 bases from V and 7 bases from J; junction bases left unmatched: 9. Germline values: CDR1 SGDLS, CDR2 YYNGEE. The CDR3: CASSVDSWTGGRGYTF. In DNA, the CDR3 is TGTGCCAGCAGCGTAGACTCTTGGACAGGGGGTCGTGGCTACACCTTC. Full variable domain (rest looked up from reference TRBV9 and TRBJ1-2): DSGVTQTPKHLITATGQRVTLRCSPRSGDLSVYWYQQSLDQGLQFLIQYYNGEERAKGNILERFSAQQFPDLHSELNLSSLELGDSALYFCASSVDSWTGGRGYTFGSGTRLTVV.

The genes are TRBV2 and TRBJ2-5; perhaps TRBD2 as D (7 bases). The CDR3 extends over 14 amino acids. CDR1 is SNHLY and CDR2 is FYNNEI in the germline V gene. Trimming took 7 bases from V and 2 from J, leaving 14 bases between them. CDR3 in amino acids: CASNWRGPQETQYF. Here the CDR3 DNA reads TGTGCCAGCAACTGGCGGGGGCCACAAGAGACCCAGTACTTC.

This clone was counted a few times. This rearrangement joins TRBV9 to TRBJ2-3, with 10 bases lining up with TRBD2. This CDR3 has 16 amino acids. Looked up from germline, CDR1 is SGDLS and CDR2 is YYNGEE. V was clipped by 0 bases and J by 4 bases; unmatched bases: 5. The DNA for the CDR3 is TGTGCCAGCAGCGTAGACCTAGCGGGGGCAGCAGATACGCAGTATTTT. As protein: CASSVDLAGAADTQYF. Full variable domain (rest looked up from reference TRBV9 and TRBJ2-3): DSGVTQTPKHLITATGQRVTLRCSPRSGDLSVYWYQQSLDQGLQFLIQYYNGEERAKGNILERFSAQQFPDLHSELNLSSLELGDSALYFCASSVDLAGAADTQYFGPGTRLTVL.

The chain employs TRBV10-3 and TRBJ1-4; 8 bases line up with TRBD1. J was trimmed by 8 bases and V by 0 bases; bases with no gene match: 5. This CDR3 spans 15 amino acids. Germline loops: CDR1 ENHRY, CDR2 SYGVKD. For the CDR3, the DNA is TGTGCCATCAGTGAGTCTGGACAGGGAATAGAAAAACTGTTTTTT. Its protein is CAISESGQGIEKLFF.

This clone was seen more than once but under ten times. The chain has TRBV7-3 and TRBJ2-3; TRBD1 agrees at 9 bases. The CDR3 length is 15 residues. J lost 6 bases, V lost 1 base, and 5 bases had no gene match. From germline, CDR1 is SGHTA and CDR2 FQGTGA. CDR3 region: CASSLKGTGSDTQYF. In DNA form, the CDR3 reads TGTGCCAGCAGCTTAAAGGGGACAGGGTCTGATACGCAGTATTTT.

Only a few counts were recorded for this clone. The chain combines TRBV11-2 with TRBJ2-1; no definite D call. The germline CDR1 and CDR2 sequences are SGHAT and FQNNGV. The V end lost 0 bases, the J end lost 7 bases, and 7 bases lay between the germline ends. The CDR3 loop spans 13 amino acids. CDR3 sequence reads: CASSLDFRNEQFF. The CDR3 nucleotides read TGTGCCAGCAGCTTAGATTTCAGGAATGAGCAGTTCTTC. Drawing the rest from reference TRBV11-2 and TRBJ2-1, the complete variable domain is EAGVAQSPRYKIIEKRQSVAFWCNPISGHATLYWYQQILGQGPKLLIQFQNNGVVDDSQLPKDRFSAERLKGVDSTLKIQPAKLEDSAVYLCASSLDFRNEQFFGPGTRLTVL.

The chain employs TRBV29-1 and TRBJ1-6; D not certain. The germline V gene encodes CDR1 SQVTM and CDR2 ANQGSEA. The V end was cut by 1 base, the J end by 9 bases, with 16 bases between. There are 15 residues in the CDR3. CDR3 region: CSVEAKRSVGSPLHF. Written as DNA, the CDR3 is TGCAGCGTTGAAGCAAAAAGGAGTGTGGGTTCACCCCTCCACTTT.

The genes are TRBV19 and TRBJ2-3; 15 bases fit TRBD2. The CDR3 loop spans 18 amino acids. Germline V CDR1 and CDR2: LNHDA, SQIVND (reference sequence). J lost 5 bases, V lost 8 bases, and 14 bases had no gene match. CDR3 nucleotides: TGTGCCAGTTGCCCTGGGACTAGCGGGGGGCCTCACGGAGATACGCAGTATTTT. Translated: CASCPGTSGGPHGDTQYF.

This CDR3 is CASSFMDILAGELFF. The CDR3 DNA follows: TGTGCCAGCAGTTTCATGGACATTTTAGCCGGGGAGCTGTTTTTT. This chain connects TRBV28 to TRBJ2-2, with D possibly matching TRBD1 (5 bases). From germline, CDR1 is MDHEN and CDR2 SYDVKM. Trimming took off 3 bases at V and 6 bases at J, with 14 bases between the two ends. This CDR3 comprises 15 residues.

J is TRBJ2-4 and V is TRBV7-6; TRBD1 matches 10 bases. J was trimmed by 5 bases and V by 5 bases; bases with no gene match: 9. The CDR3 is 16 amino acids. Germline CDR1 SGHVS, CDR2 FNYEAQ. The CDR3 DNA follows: TGTGCCAGCAGCGACGGGGACAGGGGTTGGGAAAACATTCAGTACTTC. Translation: CASSDGDRGWENIQYF.